The entry that follows covers one TCR beta chain sequence. This entry comes from a study of blood T cell repertoires in COVID-19. Original handling: Amplification with reference gene primers provided the estimates of nucleated cell counts. Only in-frame clones appear in the TCRdb table, and some are missing; sequencing was by immunoSEQ multiplex PCR. From that table come the V and J calls and clone size; the DNA was used to work out D and trimming. Found here are 150,000 to 180,000 clones, 60% to 85% of them singletons; the top ten hold roughly 1.7%. CDR1 LGHNT and CDR2 FRNRAP come from the germline V gene. The CDR3 consists of 16 residues. Trimming took off 1 base at V and 2 bases at J, with 14 bases between the two ends.

The sequencing input was peripheral blood. The chain employs TRBV12-5 and TRBJ1-1, with D possibly being TRBD1 (5 bases). The clonotype comes from a man at least 80 years old with acute or convalescent COVID-19. CDR3 in amino acids: CASGLDAGQANTEAFF. CDR3 in DNA: TGTGCTAGTGGTTTGGACGCGGGGCAGGCTAACACTGAAGCTTTCTTT.